The clone carrying this T cell receptor (beta chain) was observed many times. What it binds is not known. This specimen comes from a study of glioma-infiltrating T cells. V was cut by 4 bases and J by 0 bases, with 11 bases left in between. Germline V gene data show CDR1 as DFQATT and CDR2 as SNEGSKA (reference sequence). The CDR3 covers 14 residues. Overall study findings and caveats: Non-neoplastic patients had below-expected tissue-blood divergence, while all gliomas exceeded expectation. Tissue and blood shared very few CDR3 sequences.

TCR alpha and beta CDR3 regions were amplified from RNA using iRepertoire nested multiplex PCR. For one-step reverse transcription and amplification, about 85-400 ng of tissue mRNA or PBMC total RNA was used. TCRdb independently ran MiXCR on the multiplex PCR reads; one entry per CDR3 protein. Altogether under 200,000 distinct CDR3 sequences are present, around 42% being singletons, with the ten largest covering 5.2%. The TCR sequence derives from a human donor with low-grade glioma or glioblastoma, undergoing nonglioma brain surgery, or in good health (not recorded which). The sequencing input was glioma tissue, nonneoplastic brain tissue, or PBMCs (not recorded which). This rearrangement joins TRBV20-1 to TRBJ2-3, with a possible D match to TRBD2 (6 bases). CDR3 amino acids: CSATGVRSTDTQYF. CDR3 bases: TGCAGTGCTACGGGAGTTCGAAGCACAGATACGCAGTATTTT.